Below are 2 T cell receptor beta chains sequenced from a single sample in a study of cytomegalovirus exposure and HLA in healthy donors. PCR involved 60 Vbeta and 13 Jbeta primers. The assay was immunoSEQ multiplex PCR, and TCRdb's table has in-frame clones only and misses some. The data contain about 170,000 clones, roughly 70% of them singletons. Sequencing used PBMCs. All receptors derive from a girl aged 10-17 years in good health and CMV-seronegative.

Only one count was recorded for this clone. The chain employs TRBV2 and TRBJ1-2; no reliable D call. V shed 9 bases and J shed 0 bases, with 17 bases lying between them. CDR3 length: 15 amino acids. Looked up from germline, CDR1 is SNHLY and CDR2 is FYNNEI. CDR3 loop: CARTPGARTNYGYTF. The CDR3 DNA is TGTGCCAGAACGCCGGGAGCCAGAACTAACTATGGCTACACCTTC.

V usage is TRBV5-4 and J usage is TRBJ1-3; maybe TRBD1 (5 bases). CDR1 is SGHNT, CDR2 YYREEE, per germline (reference sequence). The V end was cut by 4 bases, the J end by 4 bases, with 15 bases between. This CDR3 is 15 amino acids long. This CDR3 reads CASSASGAPGNTIYF. The CDR3 nucleotides are TGTGCCAGCAGCGCCTCTGGGGCGCCAGGAAACACCATATATTTT.